The following is a TCR beta chain sequence with its context. Antigen unknown. This entry comes from a study of T cells after yellow fever vaccination. Study-level results: A small share of clonotypes appeared in both CD4 and CD8 compartments. Contaminants from the bulk population, in the form of abundant clonotypes, could be found in FACS-sorted repertoires. Most primary-vaccination clones recurred post-booster (roughly 96% CD4, roughly 90% CD8).

5'RACE template switching added a universal primer site and UMIs to TCR cDNA. TCRdb redid the calling of the 5' RACE reads with MiXCR, one entry per CDR3 protein. Of 250,000 to 300,000 distinct CDR3 sequences listed, 5.2% were seen once; the top ten hold more than 3%. Germline CDR1 is SGHKS and CDR2 is YYEKEE (reference sequence). This CDR3 spans 15 amino acids. V gave up 0 bases and J gave up 1 base, with 10 bases separating them. Material: CD4+ T cells sorted from PBMCs, obtained on the day of the yellow fever booster vaccination. The clonotype was recovered from a man between 18 and 35 years old who received the YFV17D yellow fever vaccine. The V gene is TRBV5-5, the J gene TRBJ1-2; the D is unclear. The CDR3 sequence: CASSLGSGLNYGYTF. Here the CDR3 DNA reads TGTGCCAGCAGCTTGGGCTCCGGACTTAACTATGGCTACACCTTC.